This T cell receptor beta chain was sequenced during a study of OX40 agonist ivuxolimab in advanced cancers. The ends lost 6 bases at V and 1 base at J; junction bases unmatched: 2. This CDR3 is built from 14 residues. CDR1 is SNHLY, CDR2 FYNNEI, per germline. Repertoires were generated with immunoSEQ multiplex PCR, while TCRdb's copy carries only in-frame clones and drops some. The sample carries tens of thousands of clones, 85% to 90% recorded once. Study results and caveats: CD4+ and CD8+ blood T cells expanded clonally by week 6 at 0.1 to 3.0 mg/kg.

With regard to this clone: The target antigen is unknown.

Source: CD4+ or CD8+ T cells sorted from blood, taken in a trial of the OX40 agonist ivuxolimab. This chain connects TRBV2 to TRBJ2-2; 7 bases line up with TRBD1. The clonotype originates from an adult with an advanced solid tumor such as melanoma, head and neck, liver or kidney cancer. The CDR3 DNA is TGTGCCAGCAGCCGGGACAGGAACACCGGGGAGCTGTTTTTT. The encoded protein is CASSRDRNTGELFF.